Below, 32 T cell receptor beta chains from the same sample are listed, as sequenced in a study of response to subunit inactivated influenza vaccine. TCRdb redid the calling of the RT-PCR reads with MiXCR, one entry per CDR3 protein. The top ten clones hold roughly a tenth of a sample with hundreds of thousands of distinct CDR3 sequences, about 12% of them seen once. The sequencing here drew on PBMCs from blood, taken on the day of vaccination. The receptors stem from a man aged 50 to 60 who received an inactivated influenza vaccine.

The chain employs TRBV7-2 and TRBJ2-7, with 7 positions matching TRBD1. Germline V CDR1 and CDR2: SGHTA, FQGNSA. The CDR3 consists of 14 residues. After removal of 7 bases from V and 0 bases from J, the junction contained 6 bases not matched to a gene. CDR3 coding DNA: TGTGCCAGCACCTTGGACAGGCCCTCCTACGAGCAGTACTTC. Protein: CASTLDRPSYEQYF.

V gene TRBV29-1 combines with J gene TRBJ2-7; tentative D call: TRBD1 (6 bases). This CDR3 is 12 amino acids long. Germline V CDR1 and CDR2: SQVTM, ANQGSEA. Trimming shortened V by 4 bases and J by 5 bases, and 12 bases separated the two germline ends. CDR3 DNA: TGCAGCGTTGTAACAGGGACCCACGAGCAGTACTTC. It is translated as CSVVTGTHEQYF.

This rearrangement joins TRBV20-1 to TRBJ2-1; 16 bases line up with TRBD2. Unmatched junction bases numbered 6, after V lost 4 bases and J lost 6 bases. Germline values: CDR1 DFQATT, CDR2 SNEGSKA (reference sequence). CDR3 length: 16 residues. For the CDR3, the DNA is TGCAGTGCTACCGGGACTAGCGGGAGGGCTGCCAATGAGCAGTTCTTC. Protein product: CSATGTSGRAANEQFF.

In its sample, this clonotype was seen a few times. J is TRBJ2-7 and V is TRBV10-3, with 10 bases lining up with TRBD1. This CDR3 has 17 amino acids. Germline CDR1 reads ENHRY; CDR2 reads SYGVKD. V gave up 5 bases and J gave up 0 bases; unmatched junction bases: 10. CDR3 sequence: CAISFGQGDPLSYEQYF. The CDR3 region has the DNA TGTGCCATCAGTTTCGGACAGGGGGATCCCCTCTCCTACGAGCAGTACTTC.

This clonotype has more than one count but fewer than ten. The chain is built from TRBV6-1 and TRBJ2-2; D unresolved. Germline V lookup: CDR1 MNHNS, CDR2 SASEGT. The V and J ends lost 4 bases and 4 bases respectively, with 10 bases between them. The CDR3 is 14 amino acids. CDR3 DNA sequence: TGTGCCAGCAGTGGGGTGTGGGGCACCGGGGAGCTGTTTTTT. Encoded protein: CASSGVWGTGELFF.

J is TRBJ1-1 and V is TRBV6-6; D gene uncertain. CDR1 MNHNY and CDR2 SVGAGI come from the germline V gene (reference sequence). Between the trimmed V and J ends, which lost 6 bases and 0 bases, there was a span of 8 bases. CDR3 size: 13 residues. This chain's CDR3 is CASSIDLNTEAFF. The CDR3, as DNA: TGTGCCAGCAGCATCGACCTGAACACTGAAGCTTTCTTT.

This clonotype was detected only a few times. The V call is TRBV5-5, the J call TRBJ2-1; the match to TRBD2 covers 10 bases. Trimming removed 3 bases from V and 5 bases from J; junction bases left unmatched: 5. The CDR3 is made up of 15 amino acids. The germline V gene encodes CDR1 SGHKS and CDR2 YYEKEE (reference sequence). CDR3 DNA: TGTGCCAGCAGCTCGGTGGGACTAGCGAACAATGAGCAGTTCTTC. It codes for CASSSVGLANNEQFF.

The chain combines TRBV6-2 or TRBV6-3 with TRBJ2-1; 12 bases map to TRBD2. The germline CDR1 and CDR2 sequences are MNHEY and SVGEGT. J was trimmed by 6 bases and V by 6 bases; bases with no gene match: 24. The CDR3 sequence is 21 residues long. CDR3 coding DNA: TGTGCCAGCAGGTCCGGGACAGGGGTTTCTAGCGGGAGGGCCCCCCCCAATGAGCAGTTCTTC. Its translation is CASRSGTGVSSGRAPPNEQFF.

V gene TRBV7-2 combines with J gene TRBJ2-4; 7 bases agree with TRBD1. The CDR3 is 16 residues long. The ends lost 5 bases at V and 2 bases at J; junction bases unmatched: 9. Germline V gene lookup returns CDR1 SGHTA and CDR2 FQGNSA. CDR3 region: CASSPDGTASKNIQYF. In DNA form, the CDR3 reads TGTGCCAGCAGCCCAGACGGGACAGCCTCCAAAAACATTCAGTACTTC. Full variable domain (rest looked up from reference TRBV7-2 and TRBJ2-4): GAGVSQSPSNKVTEKGKDVELRCDPISGHTALYWYRQSLGQGLEFLIYFQGNSAPDKSGLPSDRFSAERTGGSVSTLTIQRTQQEDSAVYLCASSPDGTASKNIQYFGAGTRLSVL.

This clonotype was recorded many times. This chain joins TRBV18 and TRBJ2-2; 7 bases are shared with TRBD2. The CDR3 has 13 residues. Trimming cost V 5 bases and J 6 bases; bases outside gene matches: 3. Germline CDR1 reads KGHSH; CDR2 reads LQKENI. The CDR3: CASSSTSAGELFF. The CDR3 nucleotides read TGTGCCAGCTCATCTACTAGCGCCGGGGAGCTGTTTTTT.

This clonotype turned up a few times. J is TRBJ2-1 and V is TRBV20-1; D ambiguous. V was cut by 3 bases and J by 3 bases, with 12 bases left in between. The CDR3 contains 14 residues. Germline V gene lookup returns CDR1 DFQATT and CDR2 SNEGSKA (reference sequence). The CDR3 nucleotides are TGCAGTGCTAGGCCCCGACACATCTACAATGAGCAGTTCTTC. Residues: CSARPRHIYNEQFF.

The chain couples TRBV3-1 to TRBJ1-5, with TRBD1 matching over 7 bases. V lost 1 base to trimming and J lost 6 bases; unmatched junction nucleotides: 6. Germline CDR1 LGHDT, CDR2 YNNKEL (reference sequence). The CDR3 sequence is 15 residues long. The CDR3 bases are TGTGCCAGCAGCCAAGCCCCGACAGGGAGTCAGCCCCAGCATTTT. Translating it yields CASSQAPTGSQPQHF.

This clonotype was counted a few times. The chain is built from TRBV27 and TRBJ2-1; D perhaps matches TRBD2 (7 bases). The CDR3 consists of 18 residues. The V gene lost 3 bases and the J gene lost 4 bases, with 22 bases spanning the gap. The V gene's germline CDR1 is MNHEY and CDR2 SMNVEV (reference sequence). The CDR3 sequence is CASSFIVGGGNIYNEQFF. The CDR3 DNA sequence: TGTGCCAGCAGTTTTATCGTAGGGGGGGGGAACATTTACAATGAGCAGTTCTTC.

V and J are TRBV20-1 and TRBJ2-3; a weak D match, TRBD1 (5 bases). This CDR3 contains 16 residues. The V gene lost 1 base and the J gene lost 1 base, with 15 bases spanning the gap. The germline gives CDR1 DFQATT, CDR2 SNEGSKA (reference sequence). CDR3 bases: TGCAGTGCTAGAGTCACCAGGGTCCCGCGCACAGATACGCAGTATTTT. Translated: CSARVTRVPRTDTQYF.

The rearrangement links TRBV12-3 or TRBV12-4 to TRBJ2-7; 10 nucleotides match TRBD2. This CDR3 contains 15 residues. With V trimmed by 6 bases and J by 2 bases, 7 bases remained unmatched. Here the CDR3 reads CASSSRSGRPYEQYF. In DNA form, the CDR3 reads TGTGCCAGCAGCAGCCGTAGCGGGAGGCCCTACGAGCAGTACTTC.

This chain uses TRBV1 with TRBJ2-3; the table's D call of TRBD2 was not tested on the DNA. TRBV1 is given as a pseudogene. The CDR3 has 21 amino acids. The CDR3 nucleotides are TGCACCAGCAGCCAAGATCGGGGCCCTGCCAGCGGGGGCCCTCCCACAGATACGCAGTATTTT. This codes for CTSSQDRGPASGGPPTDTQYF.

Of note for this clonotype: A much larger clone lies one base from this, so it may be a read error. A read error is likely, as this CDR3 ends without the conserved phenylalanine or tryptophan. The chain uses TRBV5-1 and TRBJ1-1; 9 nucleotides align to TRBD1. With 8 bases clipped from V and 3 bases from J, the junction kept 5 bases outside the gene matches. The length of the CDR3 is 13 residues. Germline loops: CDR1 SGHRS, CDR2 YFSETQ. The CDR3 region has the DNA TGCGCCAGTAACACAGGGGGCTACACTGAAGCTTTCTTA. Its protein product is CASNTGGYTEAFL.

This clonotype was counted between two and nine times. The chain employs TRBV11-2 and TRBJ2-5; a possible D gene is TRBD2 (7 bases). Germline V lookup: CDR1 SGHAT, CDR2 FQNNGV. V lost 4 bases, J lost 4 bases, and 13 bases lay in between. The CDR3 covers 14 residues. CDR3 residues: CASSSNRGAETQYF. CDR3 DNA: TGTGCCAGCAGCTCGAATCGGGGGGCAGAGACCCAGTACTTC.

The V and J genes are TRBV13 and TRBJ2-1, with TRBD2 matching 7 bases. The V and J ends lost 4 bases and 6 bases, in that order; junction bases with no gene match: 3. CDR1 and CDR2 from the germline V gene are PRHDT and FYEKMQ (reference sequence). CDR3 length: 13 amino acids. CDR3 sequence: CASSWGGSNEQFF. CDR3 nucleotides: TGTGCCAGCAGCTGGGGAGGGAGCAATGAGCAGTTCTTC.

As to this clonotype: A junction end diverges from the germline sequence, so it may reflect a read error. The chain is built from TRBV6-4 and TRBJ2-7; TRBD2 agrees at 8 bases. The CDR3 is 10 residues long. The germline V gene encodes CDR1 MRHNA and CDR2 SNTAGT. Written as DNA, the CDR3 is TGTGCCATCCATCGGGAGGGGCATCTGTTC. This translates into CAIHREGHLF.

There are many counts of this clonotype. CDR3 loop: CAISEARTGDQETQYF. In DNA, the CDR3 is TGTGCCATCAGTGAGGCCCGGACAGGGGACCAAGAGACCCAGTACTTC. The V gene is TRBV10-3, the J gene TRBJ2-5; 9 positions agree with TRBD1. Germline values: CDR1 ENHRY, CDR2 SYGVKD. The trim removed 2 bases at V and 0 bases at J, leaving 4 bases unmatched. This CDR3 region has 16 residues.

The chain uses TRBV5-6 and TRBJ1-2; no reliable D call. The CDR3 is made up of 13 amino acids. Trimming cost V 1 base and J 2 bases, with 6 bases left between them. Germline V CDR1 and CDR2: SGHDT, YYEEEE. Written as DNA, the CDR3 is TGTGCCAGCAGCTTGTTTCGGAACTATGGCTACACCTTC. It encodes CASSLFRNYGYTF.

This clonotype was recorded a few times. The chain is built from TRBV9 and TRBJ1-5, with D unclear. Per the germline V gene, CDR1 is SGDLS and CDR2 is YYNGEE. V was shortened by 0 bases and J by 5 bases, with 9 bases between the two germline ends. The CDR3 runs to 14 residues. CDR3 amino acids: CASSVGGSDQPQHF. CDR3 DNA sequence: TGTGCCAGCAGCGTAGGAGGGTCGGATCAGCCCCAGCATTTT.

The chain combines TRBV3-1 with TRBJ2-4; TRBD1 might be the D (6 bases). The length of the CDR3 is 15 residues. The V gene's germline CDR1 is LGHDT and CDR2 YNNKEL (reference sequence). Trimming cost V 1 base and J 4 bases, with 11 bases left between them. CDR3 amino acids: CASSQGPGAKNIQYF. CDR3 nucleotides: TGTGCCAGCAGCCAAGGGCCAGGGGCTAAAAACATTCAGTACTTC. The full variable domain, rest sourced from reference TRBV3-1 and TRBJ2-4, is DTAVSQTPKYLVTQMGNDKSIKCEQNLGHDTMYWYKQDSKKFLKIMFSYNNKELIINETVPNRFSPKSPDKAHLNLHINSLELGDSAVYFCASSQGPGAKNIQYFGAGTRLSVL.

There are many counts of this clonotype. This CDR3 reads CASSYSRRAFYSPLHF. CDR3 nucleotides: TGTGCCAGCAGTTACTCGAGAAGGGCCTTCTATTCACCCCTCCACTTT. The chain links TRBV6-5 to TRBJ1-6; D not certain. V lost 0 bases, J lost 8 bases, and 14 bases lay in between. Germline V CDR1 and CDR2: MNHEY, SVGAGI. The CDR3 runs to 16 residues.

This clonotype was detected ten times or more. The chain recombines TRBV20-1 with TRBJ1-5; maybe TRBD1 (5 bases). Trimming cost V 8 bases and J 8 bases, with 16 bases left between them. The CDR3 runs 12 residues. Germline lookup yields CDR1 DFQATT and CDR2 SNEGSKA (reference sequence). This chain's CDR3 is CSTRSLREPQHF. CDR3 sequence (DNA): TGCAGTACTCGGAGCCTCAGGGAGCCCCAGCATTTT.

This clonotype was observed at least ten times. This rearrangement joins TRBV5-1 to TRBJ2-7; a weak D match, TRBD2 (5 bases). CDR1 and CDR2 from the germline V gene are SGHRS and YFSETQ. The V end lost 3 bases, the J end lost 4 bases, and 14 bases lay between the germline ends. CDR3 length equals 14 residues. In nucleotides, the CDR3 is TGCGCCAGCAGCTCCTCACTAGAACCATACGAGCAGTACTTC. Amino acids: CASSSSLEPYEQYF.

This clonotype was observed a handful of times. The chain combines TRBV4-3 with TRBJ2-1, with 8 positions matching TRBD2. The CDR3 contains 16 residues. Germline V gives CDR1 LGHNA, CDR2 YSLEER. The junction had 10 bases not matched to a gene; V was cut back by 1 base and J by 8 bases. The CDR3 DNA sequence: TGCGCCAGCAGCCAAGGGATAGCGGGGACTCGTCATGAGCAGTTCTTC. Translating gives CASSQGIAGTRHEQFF.

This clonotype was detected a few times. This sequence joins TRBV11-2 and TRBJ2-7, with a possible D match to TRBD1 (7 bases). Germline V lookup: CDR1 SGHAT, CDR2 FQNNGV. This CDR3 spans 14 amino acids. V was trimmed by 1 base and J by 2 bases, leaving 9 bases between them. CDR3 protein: CASSLGGTAYEQYF. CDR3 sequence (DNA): TGTGCCAGCAGCTTAGGCGGGACAGCCTACGAGCAGTACTTC.

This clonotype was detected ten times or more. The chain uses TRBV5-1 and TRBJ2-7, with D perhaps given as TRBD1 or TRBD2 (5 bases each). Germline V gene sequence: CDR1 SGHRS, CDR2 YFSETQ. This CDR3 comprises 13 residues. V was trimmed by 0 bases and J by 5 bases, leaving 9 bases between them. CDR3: CASSLAVGHEQYF. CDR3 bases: TGCGCCAGCAGCTTGGCAGTGGGACACGAGCAGTACTTC.

The CDR3, as DNA: TGTGCCTGGAGTTCGGGATCCTACGAGCAGTACTTC. It encodes CAWSSGSYEQYF. The chain employs TRBV30 and TRBJ2-7, with D possibly matching TRBD2 (5 bases). V was clipped by 2 bases and J by 1 base, with 6 bases between them. In germline, CDR1 is GTSNPN, CDR2 SVGIG (reference sequence). CDR3 size: 12 residues. Full variable domain (remainder filled in from reference TRBV30 and TRBJ2-7): SQTIHQWPATLVQPVGSPLSLECTVEGTSNPNLYWYRQAAGRGLQLLFYSVGIGQISSEVPQNLSASRPQDRQFILSSKKLLLSDSGFYLCAWSSGSYEQYFGPGTRLTVT.

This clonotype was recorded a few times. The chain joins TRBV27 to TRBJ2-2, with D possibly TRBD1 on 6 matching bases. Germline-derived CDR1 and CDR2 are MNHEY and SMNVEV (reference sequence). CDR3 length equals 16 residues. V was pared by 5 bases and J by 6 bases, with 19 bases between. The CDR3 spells CASSRARLAGAGELFF. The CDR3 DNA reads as TGTGCCAGCAGTCGGGCCCGGCTAGCAGGGGCCGGGGAGCTGTTTTTT.